Following are 15 T cell receptor beta chains from one sample sequenced in a study of cytotoxic CD8 clonotypes in ibrutinib-treated CLL. The table came from immunoSEQ multiplex PCR; TCRdb's copy has only in-frame clones and leaves some out. The profile shows 80,000 to 95,000 clones, around 79% of them singletons. The sample consisted of PBMCs, taken after 12 months of ibrutinib treatment. The receptors originated from a human donor with chronic lymphocytic leukemia.

The chain joins TRBV21-1 to TRBJ2-2; the table's D call, TRBD2, was not checked against the DNA. TRBV21-1 is deemed a pseudogene. This CDR3 contains 14 residues. CDR3 in amino acids: CANRAPGSAGELFF. CDR3 in DNA: TGTGCCAACAGAGCACCGGGGTCGGCCGGGGAGCTGTTTTTT.

This chain links TRBV9 with TRBJ2-2; D remains ambiguous. V lost 0 bases to trimming and J lost 8 bases, with 8 bases between them. Per the germline V gene, CDR1 is SGDLS and CDR2 is YYNGEE. The CDR3 has 13 amino acids. As DNA, the CDR3 is TGTGCCAGCAGCGTAGGCCCCACAGGGGAGCTGTTTTTT. It yields the protein CASSVGPTGELFF.

The chain links TRBV2 to TRBJ2-2; D assignment may be TRBD1 or TRBD2 (5 bases each). V lost 8 bases to trimming and J lost 7 bases, with 17 bases between them. CDR3 length: 14 amino acids. CDR1 and CDR2 (germline): SNHLY, FYNNEI. The CDR3: CASGLTAHGGELFF. The CDR3 coding sequence is TGTGCCAGCGGACTGACAGCGCATGGCGGGGAGCTGTTTTTT.

This chain connects TRBV13 to TRBJ2-3; TRBD2 is a possible D gene (5 bases). The CDR3 has 15 amino acids. Trimming shortened V by 5 bases and J by 2 bases, and 14 bases separated the two germline ends. Germline assignment: CDR1 PRHDT and CDR2 FYEKMQ (reference sequence). This CDR3 is CASSPPSPTTDTQYF. The CDR3 region has the DNA TGTGCCAGCAGCCCCCCTAGCCCAACCACAGATACGCAGTATTTT.

The V call is TRBV5-1, the J call TRBJ2-7; tentative D call: TRBD1 (6 bases). Looked up from germline, CDR1 is SGHRS and CDR2 is YFSETQ. This CDR3 has 15 amino acids. V shed 4 bases and J shed 0 bases, with 14 bases lying between them. The CDR3 loop is CASSTLGARSYEQYF. CDR3 nucleotide sequence: TGCGCCAGCAGCACCTTGGGGGCCCGCTCCTACGAGCAGTACTTC.

The V gene is TRBV7-9, the J gene TRBJ2-3; 11 nucleotides agree with TRBD2. The germline gives CDR1 SEHNR, CDR2 FQNEAQ (reference sequence). CDR3 length equals 14 residues. V was clipped by 5 bases and J by 8 bases; unmatched bases: 6. This CDR3 reads CASSPSGRKGTQYF. The CDR3 region has the DNA TGTGCCAGCAGCCCTAGCGGGAGGAAGGGTACGCAGTATTTT.

This chain uses TRBV28 with TRBJ1-1; 8 bases map to TRBD1. V lost 3 bases, J lost 0 bases, and 0 bases stayed unmatched. Germline V gives CDR1 MDHEN, CDR2 SYDVKM. This CDR3 is built from 14 residues. In DNA form, the CDR3 reads TGTGCCAGCAGTTTGGACAGGGTGAACACTGAAGCTTTCTTT. Its translation is CASSLDRVNTEAFF.

V gene TRBV27 combines with J gene TRBJ2-1, with D maybe TRBD2 (5 bases). Germline V gene data show CDR1 as MNHEY and CDR2 as SMNVEV (reference sequence). The CDR3 extends over 15 amino acids. The V end lost 4 bases, the J end lost 4 bases, and 14 bases lay between the germline ends. In nucleotides, the CDR3 is TGTGCCAGCAGTTCTTCAAGCGGAGTTTACAATGAGCAGTTCTTC. As protein: CASSSSSGVYNEQFF.

The chain uses TRBV19 and TRBJ1-5, with 7 bases identical to TRBD1. Per the germline V gene, CDR1 is LNHDA and CDR2 is SQIVND (reference sequence). This CDR3 spans 13 amino acids. V lost 9 bases, J lost 3 bases, and 5 bases stayed unmatched. The CDR3 DNA is TGTGCCAGCCAGACAGGGAACAATCAGCCCCAGCATTTT. Protein sequence: CASQTGNNQPQHF.

The chain couples TRBV5-5 to TRBJ2-3; TRBD1 aligns across 9 bases. The germline gives CDR1 SGHKS, CDR2 YYEKEE (reference sequence). Trimming at V came to 4 bases and at J to 5 bases, leaving 11 bases not matched to a gene. This CDR3 comprises 16 residues. CDR3 DNA sequence: TGTGCCAGCAGCCCCGCCGGGACAGGGTGGGGAGATACGCAGTATTTT. Encoded protein: CASSPAGTGWGDTQYF. Supplemented by reference TRBV5-5 and TRBJ2-3, the full variable domain reads DAGVTQSPTHLIKTRGQQVTLRCSPISGHKSVSWYQQVLGQGPQFIFQYYEKEERGRGNFPDRFSARQFPNYSSELNVNALLLGDSALYLCASSPAGTGWGDTQYFGPGTRLTVL.

This clone was observed a handful of times. This chain connects TRBV16 to TRBJ1-2, with D tentatively TRBD1 (5 bases). This CDR3 comprises 17 residues. V lost 4 bases and J 6 bases, leaving 24 bases between the germline ends. Germline V gene lookup returns CDR1 KGHSY and CDR2 FQNENV. CDR3 protein: CASSPQLGAGLRDGYTF. The CDR3 region has the DNA TGTGCCAGCAGCCCCCAACTAGGGGCCGGCCTAAGGGATGGCTACACCTTC.

The rearrangement joins TRBV7-4 to TRBJ1-5, with D possibly being TRBD1 (5 bases). The germline CDR1 and CDR2 sequences are SGHVT and SQSDAQ. The ends were cut back, 8 bases at V and 11 bases at J, with 19 bases in the middle. This CDR3 spans 13 amino acids. The CDR3 protein is CASSGVMEWAQHF. In DNA, the CDR3 is TGTGCCAGCTCGGGGGTGATGGAGTGGGCCCAGCATTTT. The full variable domain, rest sourced from reference TRBV7-4 and TRBJ1-5, is GAGVSQSPRYKVAKRGRDVALRCDSISGHVTLYWYRQTLGQGSEVLTYSQSDAQRDKSGRPSGRFSAERPERSVSTLKIQRTEQGDSAVYLCASSGVMEWAQHFGDGTRLSIL.

V is TRBV28 and J is TRBJ2-1; 7 bases match TRBD1. The trim removed 4 bases at V and 3 bases at J, leaving 9 bases unmatched. This CDR3 has 16 amino acids. CDR1 and CDR2 (germline): MDHEN, SYDVKM. DNA for the CDR3: TGTGCCAGCAGTTCGGGACAGACGAGAATCTACAATGAGCAGTTCTTC. Amino acid sequence: CASSSGQTRIYNEQFF.

The chain joins TRBV7-2 to TRBJ2-1; 7 nucleotides line up with TRBD2. The V gene's germline CDR1 is SGHTA and CDR2 FQGNSA. Trimming at V came to 5 bases and at J to 7 bases, leaving 11 bases not matched to a gene. This CDR3 contains 15 residues. As DNA, the CDR3 is TGTGCCAGCAGCCAAGGAAACTGGGGGGGAAATGAGCAGTTCTTC. This encodes CASSQGNWGGNEQFF.

The gene calls are TRBV28 and TRBJ2-7; TRBD1 is a possible D gene (6 bases). The CDR3 covers 13 residues. Germline CDR1 MDHEN, CDR2 SYDVKM. Between the trimmed V and J ends, which lost 3 bases and 1 base, there was a span of 7 bases. CDR3 DNA sequence: TGTGCCAGCAGTTTTCAGGGGTCCTACGAGCAGTACTTC. Translated, it gives CASSFQGSYEQYF.